This TCR beta chain was identified in a study of cytomegalovirus exposure and HLA in healthy donors. In the study overall: Earlier work reported 117 million unique TCR beta sequences from about 180 million T cells.

Amplification used 60 Vbeta primers and 13 Jbeta primers. Produced via immunoSEQ multiplex PCR; TCRdb's table is partial and in-frame only. The table shows roughly 160,000 clones, with about 75% occurring only once. As concerns this clone: As yet, its antigen is unknown.

Donors counted as nominally healthy when sampled, yet unrecorded immune exposures were likely. Overall study findings and caveats: Later genetic work tied a missense DCLRE1C variant to beta-chain V and J trimming.

Germline V gene sequence: CDR1 LGHNA, CDR2 YNFKEQ. The CDR3 is 18 amino acids. The receptor was isolated from a woman aged 40 to 55 in good health and CMV-seropositive. Sequencing was carried out using PBMCs. This chain links TRBV4-2 with TRBJ2-5; weak D call: TRBD1 (6 bases). The end of the DNA is better explained by TRBJ2-7, so the J call may be wrong. This chain's CDR3 is CASSPTGVFPRSLYEQYF. Here the CDR3 DNA reads TGTGCCAGCAGCCCGACAGGTGTATTCCCCCGTTCCCTTTACGAGCAGTACTTC.